Given below is one T cell receptor beta chain in context. The repertoire was sequenced with immunoSEQ multiplex PCR; TCRdb's copy has only in-frame clones and lacks some. The sample holds tens of thousands of clones, around 85% seen once. This CDR3 comprises 12 residues. V lost 6 bases and J lost 10, with 13 bases in between. In germline, CDR1 is MNHEY, CDR2 SVGAGI. This entry is derived from a study of blood T cell repertoires in COVID-19. Study-wide context: T cells, B-cell-depleted T cells, or PBMCs provided the cDNA or gDNA that served as material.

The origin of this receptor is a man at least 80 years old with acute or convalescent COVID-19. The chain is built from TRBV6-5 and TRBJ2-1; the D gene is possibly TRBD2 (6 bases). Sequencing was performed on peripheral blood. In nucleotides, the CDR3 is TGTGCCAGCAGCGCCTATGGGGGGGAGCAGTTCTTC. This encodes CASSAYGGEQFF.